These 20 T cell receptor beta chains originate from one sample sequenced in a study of T cells after somatic rescue of genetic block. The table came from immunoSEQ multiplex PCR; TCRdb's copy has only in-frame clones and leaves some out. The sample yields some 7,000 clones, around 81% seen once. Sequenced input: peripheral blood mononuclear cells (PBMCs). These receptors originate from a boy between 10 and 17 years old.

This chain joins TRBV19 and TRBJ1-5; TRBD1 is a possible D gene (6 bases). Trimming shortened V by 8 bases and J by 7 bases, and 24 bases separated the two germline ends. The germline V gene encodes CDR1 LNHDA and CDR2 SQIVND (reference sequence). The CDR3 contains 16 residues. The CDR3 loop is CASSDRLRANFQPQHF. The CDR3 nucleotides are TGTGCCAGTTCCGACAGGTTACGGGCCAATTTCCAGCCCCAGCATTTT.

The CDR3 here is CASSLGGPDYEQYF. For the CDR3, the DNA is TGTGCCAGCAGCTTGGGGGGCCCCGACTACGAGCAGTACTTC. The genes are TRBV11-2 and TRBJ2-5; D is perhaps TRBD1 or TRBD2 (6 bases each). TRBJ2-7 matches the DNA end more closely, so the J call is doubtful. The CDR3 is made up of 14 amino acids. Per germline, CDR1 SGHAT and CDR2 FQNNGV.

This chain uses TRBV11-2 with TRBJ2-3; D perhaps matches TRBD1 (6 bases). Trimming shortened V by 4 bases and J by 5 bases, and 25 bases separated the two germline ends. This CDR3 is built from 18 residues. In germline, CDR1 is SGHAT, CDR2 FQNNGV. As DNA, the CDR3 is TGTGCCAGCAGCTCGTACCCTAAGGCAGGGGCTAGTCGAGATACGCAGTATTTT. This translates into CASSSYPKAGASRDTQYF.

The chain links TRBV5-1 to TRBJ1-1, with TRBD1 matching over 10 bases. Germline V gene lookup returns CDR1 SGHRS and CDR2 YFSETQ. The J segment lost 1 base and the V segment lost 4 bases, leaving 7 bases of the junction unmatched. This CDR3 region has 16 residues. CDR3 coding DNA: TGCGCCAGCAGCCTTGACAGGGGGCTACCGAACACTGAAGCTTTCTTT. Translating it yields CASSLDRGLPNTEAFF.

This chain links TRBV4-3 with TRBJ2-5; 8 positions match TRBD1. CDR1 is LGHNA, CDR2 YSLEER, per germline. V shed 1 base and J 5 bases; nucleotides not matched to a gene: 9. This CDR3 has 16 amino acids. Written as DNA, the CDR3 is TGCGCCAGCAGCCAAGGCCCCGGGACAGGCACGGAGACCCAGTACTTC. This encodes CASSQGPGTGTETQYF.

The CDR3 is CASSRGDRDQPQHF. CDR3 coding DNA: TGTGCCAGCAGCCGGGGGGACAGGGATCAGCCCCAGCATTTT. J is TRBJ1-5 and V is TRBV5-8; TRBD1 matches 9 bases. The CDR3 extends over 14 amino acids. CDR1 is SGHTS, CDR2 YDEGEE, per germline. J lost 5 bases, V lost 4 bases, and 4 bases had no gene match.

This clone appeared a single time. The CDR3 DNA reads TGTGCCAGCAGCTTATTGCCAGACGAATATGAAAAACTGTTTTTT. Translating gives CASSLLPDEYEKLFF. V is TRBV7-2 and J is TRBJ1-4; D is ambiguous. Germline V gene sequence: CDR1 SGHTA, CDR2 FQGNSA. V was trimmed by 2 bases and J by 6 bases, leaving 13 bases between them. The CDR3 runs 15 residues.

This clone appeared a few times. This chain uses TRBV10-1 with TRBJ2-5; TRBD1 aligns across 8 bases. This CDR3 comprises 19 residues. V shed 3 bases and J 5 bases; nucleotides not matched to a gene: 20. Germline V gives CDR1 WNHNN, CDR2 SYGVQD (reference sequence). The CDR3 DNA reads TGCGCCAGCAGTGACTCAAAGCACCCACCGAGACAGGGGATCGAGACCCAGTACTTC. Residues: CASSDSKHPPRQGIETQYF.

The CDR3 nucleotides read TGTGCCAGCAGAAAGACCTATGGCTACACCTTC. It encodes CASRKTYGYTF. This chain joins TRBV11-2 and TRBJ1-2; no firm D call. The CDR3 has 11 residues. Germline CDR1 and CDR2: SGHAT and FQNNGV. V lost 6 bases to trimming and J lost 4 bases, with 6 bases between them. The full variable domain, with the rest looked up from reference TRBV11-2 and TRBJ1-2, is EAGVAQSPRYKIIEKRQSVAFWCNPISGHATLYWYQQILGQGPKLLIQFQNNGVVDDSQLPKDRFSAERLKGVDSTLKIQPAKLEDSAVYLCASRKTYGYTFGSGTRLTVV.

This chain joins TRBV27 and TRBJ2-5; TRBD1 or TRBD2 may be the D gene (5 bases each). This CDR3 contains 13 residues. The germline V gene encodes CDR1 MNHEY and CDR2 SMNVEV (reference sequence). Between the trimmed V and J ends, which lost 8 bases and 4 bases, there was a span of 14 bases. The CDR3 protein is CASGTGTLETQYF. CDR3 nucleotides: TGTGCCAGCGGGACCGGGACGCTAGAGACCCAGTACTTC.

This clone was counted only a few times. V and J are TRBV15 and TRBJ1-1, with no clear D. The germline CDR1 and CDR2 sequences are LNHNV and YYDKDF (reference sequence). Trimming left V 2 bases short and J 6 bases short, with 13 bases between. The CDR3 spans 14 residues. CDR3 protein: CATSRPDPGAEAFF. In DNA, the CDR3 is TGTGCCACCAGCAGACCCGACCCCGGGGCTGAAGCTTTCTTT. Filled out from reference TRBV15 and TRBJ1-1, the complete variable domain reads DAMVIQNPRYQVTQFGKPVTLSCSQTLNHNVMYWYQQKSSQAPKLLFHYYDKDFNNEADTPDNFQSRRPNTSFCFLDIRSPGLGDTAMYLCATSRPDPGAEAFFGQGTRLTVV.

Only a few counts were recorded for this clone. The chain is built from TRBV5-6 and TRBJ2-7; D may be TRBD1 (5 bases). Trimming cost V 3 bases and J 3 bases, with 28 bases left between them. CDR1 is SGHDT and CDR2 is YYEEEE in the germline V gene. The CDR3 has 19 amino acids. The CDR3 spells CASSSLGETTSGLYYEQYF. CDR3 coding DNA: TGTGCCAGCAGCTCACTCGGAGAAACGACCTCAGGGTTGTACTACGAGCAGTACTTC.

The chain combines TRBV4-3 with TRBJ1-3; maybe TRBD1 (5 bases). V shed 0 bases and J shed 4 bases, with 13 bases lying between them. Germline assignment: CDR1 LGHNA and CDR2 YSLEER. This CDR3 contains 16 residues. In DNA form, the CDR3 reads TGCGCCAGCAGCCAAGATATAGGGGTTGGAGGAAACACCATATATTTT. Residues: CASSQDIGVGGNTIYF.

Only a few counts were recorded for this clone. The J gene is TRBJ1-4, the V gene TRBV9; D unclear. Germline V CDR1 and CDR2: SGDLS, YYNGEE. V lost 0 bases and J lost 5, with 8 bases in between. The CDR3 totals 14 residues. CDR3 sequence: CASSVGVGNEKLFF. In DNA, the CDR3 is TGTGCCAGCAGCGTAGGAGTAGGGAATGAAAAACTGTTTTTT. Full variable domain (outside the CDR3, taken from reference TRBV9 and TRBJ1-4): DSGVTQTPKHLITATGQRVTLRCSPRSGDLSVYWYQQSLDQGLQFLIQYYNGEERAKGNILERFSAQQFPDLHSELNLSSLELGDSALYFCASSVGVGNEKLFFGSGTQLSVL.

The chain recombines TRBV7-2 with TRBJ2-4; TRBD1 agrees at 7 bases. J lost 7 bases, V lost 2 bases, and 8 bases had no gene match. CDR3 size: 15 residues. Per the germline V gene, CDR1 is SGHTA and CDR2 is FQGNSA. The CDR3 bases are TGTGCCAGCAGCTTACGACAGGGCCCCACGAACATTCAGTACTTC. Amino acids: CASSLRQGPTNIQYF.

The chain links TRBV28 to TRBJ1-6; TRBD1 matches 7 bases. V gave up 4 bases and J gave up 0 bases; unmatched junction bases: 9. The CDR3 is made up of 18 amino acids. Germline-derived CDR1 and CDR2 are MDHEN and SYDVKM. The chain's CDR3 is CASSSRDSGGSYNSPLHF. CDR3 nucleotide sequence: TGTGCCAGCAGTTCAAGGGACAGTGGGGGCTCCTATAATTCACCCCTCCACTTT.

The chain carries TRBV9 and TRBJ1-1, with D possibly being TRBD1 (5 bases). V was clipped by 1 base and J by 0 bases, with 19 bases between them. Germline values: CDR1 SGDLS, CDR2 YYNGEE. The CDR3 covers 18 residues. The chain's CDR3 is CASSVNPVRGELNTEAFF. The CDR3, as DNA: TGTGCCAGCAGCGTAAACCCCGTCCGGGGGGAATTGAACACTGAAGCTTTCTTT.

DNA of the CDR3: TGTGCCAGCAGTCTCCCCCACGGGCGGTATGAGCAGTTCTTC. Its translation is CASSLPHGRYEQFF. J is TRBJ2-1 and V is TRBV28; D unresolved. The CDR3 consists of 14 residues. Per the germline V gene, CDR1 is MDHEN and CDR2 is SYDVKM. V dropped 5 bases and J dropped 8 bases, with 16 bases sitting between them.

The chain combines TRBV4-3 with TRBJ2-7, with TRBD2 identical over 12 bases. The length of the CDR3 is 18 residues. With V trimmed by 0 bases and J by 2 bases, 8 bases remained unmatched. The germline V gene has CDR1 LGHNA and CDR2 YSLEER. The CDR3 protein is CASSQDASPSGGAYEQYF. CDR3 nucleotide sequence: TGCGCCAGCAGCCAAGATGCCTCCCCTAGCGGGGGGGCCTACGAGCAGTACTTC.

CDR3 sequence: CASSPTSGGGDTQYF. The CDR3 DNA reads as TGTGCCAGCTCTCCGACTAGCGGGGGGGGAGATACGCAGTATTTT. This chain uses TRBV18 with TRBJ2-3; 14 nucleotides agree with TRBD2. This CDR3 contains 15 residues. Per germline, CDR1 KGHSH and CDR2 LQKENI. J lost 5 bases, V lost 6 bases, and 4 bases had no gene match.